This TCR beta chain was documented in a study of blood T cell repertoires in COVID-19. Study overall: COVID-19 samples, acute and convalescent, were from the United States, Italy and Spain. PBMCs, B-cell-depleted T cells, or T cells provided the cDNA or gDNA that made up the material.

V lost 4 bases, J lost 0 bases, and 7 bases stayed unmatched. Germline CDR1 reads SGHNT; CDR2 reads YYREEE (reference sequence). The CDR3 extends over 16 amino acids. As processed by the authors: Reference gene primer amplification gave nucleated cell count estimates. Assay: immunoSEQ multiplex PCR; the TCRdb copy retains only in-frame clones and omits some. V, J and clone size derive from that table, while D and trimming were established from the DNA sequence. This sample yields about 210,000 clones, of which 80% to 90% are seen a single time; 7.6% belongs to the top ten. This sequence joins TRBV5-4 and TRBJ1-1; TRBD1 matches at 9 bases. The specimen sequenced was peripheral blood. This receptor was taken from a woman in her forties or fifties with active or convalescent COVID-19. This CDR3 reads CASSTGQGTMNTEAFF. For the CDR3, the DNA is TGTGCCAGCAGCACCGGACAGGGGACCATGAACACTGAAGCTTTCTTT.